Listed here are 30 T cell receptor beta chains from one sample, sequenced in a study of blood T cell repertoires in COVID-19. Measured with immunoSEQ multiplex PCR; TCRdb has only the in-frame clones, and not every one. The table includes approximately 85,000 clones, around 84% detected once. Sequencing was done on a sample of peripheral blood. The source of these receptors is a woman older than 75 in a cohort sampled during active or convalescent COVID-19.

V usage is TRBV19 and J usage is TRBJ1-5; D perhaps matches TRBD1 (6 bases). Germline V gene data show CDR1 as LNHDA and CDR2 as SQIVND (reference sequence). Trimming removed 9 bases at V and 3 bases at J, with 21 bases between. The CDR3 is made up of 16 amino acids. CDR3 region: CASIRTAKGSNQPQHF. The CDR3 DNA sequence: TGTGCCAGCATACGGACAGCCAAGGGGTCCAATCAGCCCCAGCATTTT.

The rearrangement uses TRBV5-1 and TRBJ2-3; D uncertain. Trimming removed 0 bases from V and 6 bases from J, with 8 bases in between. Germline V CDR1 and CDR2: SGHRS, YFSETQ. The CDR3 totals 13 residues. In nucleotides, the CDR3 is TGCGCCAGCAGCTTGGGGCCCTGGGATACGCAGTATTTT. It encodes CASSLGPWDTQYF.

This clone came up once. The chain combines TRBV27 with TRBJ1-3, with 7 bases that match TRBD1. Germline CDR1 reads MNHEY; CDR2 reads SMNVEV (reference sequence). The CDR3 length is 15 residues. Trimming cost V 5 bases and J 4 bases; bases outside gene matches: 8. Here the CDR3 reads CASSLTGTAGNTIYF. CDR3 nucleotides: TGTGCCAGCAGTCTAACCGGGACAGCCGGAAACACCATATATTTT.

Only a few counts were recorded for this clone. In DNA form, the CDR3 reads TGTGCCAGCAGCTTTGGCAGCCAAGAGACCCAGTACTTC. Encoded protein: CASSFGSQETQYF. V and J are TRBV7-3 and TRBJ2-5; no firm D call. The CDR3 spans 13 residues. Trimming took 3 bases from V and 1 from J, leaving 6 bases between them. Germline CDR1 reads SGHTA; CDR2 reads FQGTGA.

The rearrangement joins TRBV29-1 to TRBJ2-3; TRBD2 agrees at 8 bases. CDR1 is SQVTM, CDR2 ANQGSEA, per germline. The V and J ends lost 1 base and 2 bases, in that order; junction bases with no gene match: 5. The CDR3 length is 15 residues. In DNA, the CDR3 is TGCAGCGTTGAAGCGGGACTAGGAGTCACAGATACGCAGTATTTT. Encoded protein: CSVEAGLGVTDTQYF.

The V and J genes are TRBV18 and TRBJ1-2; D unclear. V was shortened by 3 bases and J by 2 bases, with 7 bases between the two germline ends. Germline assignment: CDR1 KGHSH and CDR2 LQKENI. The CDR3 is 13 amino acids. CDR3 in DNA: TGTGCCAGCTCACCCGACACCAACTATGGCTACACCTTC. As protein: CASSPDTNYGYTF.

The chain couples TRBV25-1 to TRBJ2-3; D ambiguous. Trimming pared 3 bases from V and 4 bases from J, leaving 8 bases between. The CDR3 loop spans 13 amino acids. CDR1 and CDR2 from the germline V gene are MGHDK and SYGVNS. CDR3 DNA: TGTGCCAGCAGTGATTCAAGAGCAGATACGCAGTATTTT. It yields the protein CASSDSRADTQYF.

This clone came up a few times. The chain has TRBV5-6 and TRBJ2-7; 8 nucleotides align to TRBD1. Germline loops: CDR1 SGHDT, CDR2 YYEEEE. The trim removed 2 bases at V and 3 bases at J, leaving 16 bases unmatched. The CDR3 covers 18 residues. CDR3 sequence (DNA): TGTGCCAGCAGCTTAACTATGTCCTCAACCAGGGGGCTCTACGAGCAGTACTTC. It translates to CASSLTMSSTRGLYEQYF.

J is TRBJ2-7 and V is TRBV6-5; the match to TRBD1 covers 8 bases. The junction had 9 bases not matched to a gene; V was cut back by 5 bases and J by 3 bases. The germline V gene has CDR1 MNHEY and CDR2 SVGAGI. The CDR3 is 15 residues long. The CDR3 region has the DNA TGTGCCAGCAGTCCCTCCCTGGACAGGGACTACGAGCAGTACTTC. Translated: CASSPSLDRDYEQYF.

The chain employs TRBV2 and TRBJ2-1, with TRBD2 matching 9 bases. V trimming: 7 bases; J trimming: 6 bases; junction bases outside the gene matches: 10. Germline V lookup: CDR1 SNHLY, CDR2 FYNNEI. The CDR3 length is 15 residues. In DNA form, the CDR3 reads TGTGCCAGCATCCCTAGCGGGACTTTTTCCAATGAGCAGTTCTTC. This encodes CASIPSGTFSNEQFF.

The chain couples TRBV7-9 to TRBJ1-1; D is perhaps TRBD1 (5 bases). The CDR3 has 16 residues. Germline CDR1 and CDR2: SEHNR and FQNEAQ (reference sequence). With 1 base removed from V and 7 bases from J, the gap between germline ends came to 19 bases. The CDR3 spells CASSLVGAGLEDEAFF. CDR3 DNA sequence: TGTGCCAGCAGCTTAGTGGGTGCGGGACTTGAGGATGAAGCTTTCTTT. The variable domain in full, with the rest retrieved from reference TRBV7-9 and TRBJ1-1, is DTGVSQNPRHKITKRGQNVTFRCDPISEHNRLYWYRQTLGQGPEFLTYFQNEAQLEKSRLLSDRFSAERPKGSFSTLEIQRTEQGDSAMYLCASSLVGAGLEDEAFFGQGTRLTVV.

V usage is TRBV9 and J usage is TRBJ2-7; 8 bases fit TRBD1. From germline, CDR1 is SGDLS and CDR2 YYNGEE. The CDR3 has 14 amino acids. V dropped 5 bases and J dropped 2; count of bases not matched to a gene: 6. CDR3 DNA sequence: TGTGCCAGCAGTCCCGGGACAGGCGCCTACGAGCAGTACTTC. Amino acid sequence: CASSPGTGAYEQYF. Combining the CDR3 with reference TRBV9 and TRBJ2-7 gives the whole variable domain DSGVTQTPKHLITATGQRVTLRCSPRSGDLSVYWYQQSLDQGLQFLIQYYNGEERAKGNILERFSAQQFPDLHSELNLSSLELGDSALYFCASSPGTGAYEQYFGPGTRLTVT.

This clone was counted a few times. The rearrangement links TRBV5-1 to TRBJ2-7; tentatively, D is TRBD2 (5 bases). V shed 4 bases and J shed 9 bases, with 17 bases lying between them. The CDR3 consists of 13 residues. Germline loops: CDR1 SGHRS, CDR2 YFSETQ. Here the CDR3 DNA reads TGCGCCAGCAGCGGAGGAAGCCCTAAAGGGCAGTACTTC. Translated: CASSGGSPKGQYF.

The gene calls are TRBV14 and TRBJ1-2; maybe TRBD1 (5 bases). In germline, CDR1 is SGHDN, CDR2 FVKESK. The length of the CDR3 is 15 residues. Trimming shortened V by 4 bases and J by 3 bases, and 15 bases separated the two germline ends. The CDR3 region has the DNA TGTGCCAGCAGCCGCCGGGGGGGGTTCGACTATGGCTACACCTTC. It specifies CASSRRGGFDYGYTF.

Only a few counts were recorded for this clone. CDR3 nucleotides: TGTGCCACCAGTGATACGGGGGGGAACACTGAAGCTTTCTTT. This codes for CATSDTGGNTEAFF. This rearrangement joins TRBV24-1 to TRBJ1-1, with D maybe TRBD1 (5 bases). The CDR3 spans 14 residues. CDR1 is KGHDR, CDR2 SFDVKD, per germline. Trimming stripped 3 bases from V and 1 base from J, with 8 bases between.

The chain is built from TRBV2 and TRBJ2-3, with 10 bases that match TRBD2. The J segment lost 5 bases and the V segment lost 6 bases, leaving 20 bases of the junction unmatched. Per the germline V gene, CDR1 is SNHLY and CDR2 is FYNNEI. The CDR3 is made up of 19 amino acids. CDR3 in amino acids: CASSRLIAGGTNGRDTQYF. In nucleotides, the CDR3 is TGTGCCAGCAGCCGCCTTATAGCGGGAGGTACAAACGGGAGAGATACGCAGTATTTT.

The gene calls are TRBV28 and TRBJ1-2, with D tentatively TRBD1 (5 bases). Trimming left V 8 bases short and J 1 base short, with 11 bases between. CDR1 and CDR2 (germline): MDHEN, SYDVKM. The CDR3 is 13 amino acids. The DNA for the CDR3 is TGTGCCAGCGGATTCAGGGTTAACTATGGCTACACCTTC. Its translation is CASGFRVNYGYTF.

V usage is TRBV13 and J usage is TRBJ2-1; D gene unclear. Germline CDR1 PRHDT, CDR2 FYEKMQ (reference sequence). V lost 3 bases and J lost 2, with 11 bases in between. The CDR3 runs to 15 residues. The chain's CDR3 is CASSLLNPTYNEQFF. The CDR3 DNA sequence: TGTGCCAGCAGCTTGCTAAATCCAACCTACAATGAGCAGTTCTTC.

This rearrangement joins TRBV20-1 to TRBJ2-1; possible D gene TRBD2, 6 bases. V was cut by 3 bases and J by 0 bases, with 21 bases left in between. The CDR3 is made up of 18 amino acids. Germline V gives CDR1 DFQATT, CDR2 SNEGSKA (reference sequence). The CDR3 nucleotides read TGCAGTGCTAGTGGAGGGCCGAGCGGAGTGAGCTCCTACAATGAGCAGTTCTTC. This codes for CSASGGPSGVSSYNEQFF.

This rearrangement joins TRBV4-1 to TRBJ1-5, with D possibly matching TRBD1 (6 bases). The CDR3 contains 17 residues. V was clipped by 0 bases and J by 4 bases, with 16 bases between them. Germline V gives CDR1 MGHRA, CDR2 YSYEKL. The CDR3 sequence: CASSQEAGAGVNQPQHF. DNA for the CDR3: TGCGCCAGCAGCCAAGAAGCAGGTGCAGGGGTTAATCAGCCCCAGCATTTT.

The chain uses TRBV19 and TRBJ2-3; 9 nucleotides agree with TRBD2. V shed 9 bases, J shed 10 bases, and the junction held 17 bases outside the gene matches. The germline V gene has CDR1 LNHDA and CDR2 SQIVND (reference sequence). This CDR3 has 15 amino acids. The CDR3 sequence: CASTPLAGGPKAQYF. The CDR3, as DNA: TGTGCCAGCACTCCACTAGCGGGCGGCCCCAAGGCGCAGTATTTT.

The genes are TRBV3-1 (or the pseudogene TRBV3-2) and TRBJ1-2; perhaps TRBD1 as D (5 bases). The CDR3 has 13 amino acids. V lost 3 bases and J 2 bases, leaving 7 bases between the germline ends. CDR1 is LGHDT, CDR2 YNNKEL, per germline (reference sequence). Here the CDR3 DNA reads TGTGCCAGCAGCCAGACAGTGAACTATGGCTACACCTTC. Translating it yields CASSQTVNYGYTF.

In this sample, this clone turned up once. The rearrangement joins TRBV3-1 (or the pseudogene TRBV3-2) to TRBJ2-3, with TRBD2 matching over 8 bases. Looked up from germline, CDR1 is LGHDT and CDR2 is YNNKEL (reference sequence). V gave up 1 base and J gave up 6 bases; unmatched junction bases: 6. The CDR3 contains 15 residues. DNA for the CDR3: TGTGCCAGCAGCCAAGCAAGCGGGAGTGGGGATACGCAGTATTTT. Amino acids: CASSQASGSGDTQYF.

The chain combines TRBV9 with TRBJ2-5; TRBD1 matches 10 bases. Trimming at V came to 1 base and at J to 3 bases, leaving 3 bases not matched to a gene. The germline gives CDR1 SGDLS, CDR2 YYNGEE. The CDR3 length is 15 residues. The CDR3 is CASSVRGTGEETQYF. CDR3 nucleotides: TGTGCCAGCAGCGTACGGGGGACAGGGGAAGAGACCCAGTACTTC.

This chain connects TRBV11-3 to TRBJ2-1; D might be TRBD2 (6 bases). The CDR3 has 13 amino acids. Trimming cost V 5 bases and J 9 bases, with 14 bases left between them. Germline V lookup: CDR1 SGHNT, CDR2 YENEEA. In DNA, the CDR3 is TGTGCCAGCAGCCGGAGACGGGAGTGTGAGCAGTTCTTC. This sequence encodes CASSRRRECEQFF.

The genes are TRBV30 and TRBJ2-7; 7 positions agree with TRBD1. The CDR3 is made up of 12 amino acids. J gave up 7 bases and V 5 bases, and 8 bases lay outside the gene matches. Per the germline V gene, CDR1 is GTSNPN and CDR2 is SVGIG (reference sequence). Here the CDR3 DNA reads TGTGCCTGGGACAGGGAAGGGCGGGAGCAGTACTTC. Translating it yields CAWDREGREQYF.

The rearrangement links TRBV19 to TRBJ2-3, with 13 bases fitting TRBD2. The V segment lost 3 bases and the J segment 5 bases; nucleotides outside the gene matches: 5. Germline V lookup: CDR1 LNHDA, CDR2 SQIVND (reference sequence). The CDR3 loop spans 16 amino acids. CDR3 sequence (DNA): TGTGCCAGTAGTATTGAGGGACTAGCGGGATTAGATACGCAGTATTTT. Amino acids: CASSIEGLAGLDTQYF.

The V and J genes are TRBV12-3 or TRBV12-4 and TRBJ2-5; 7 bases line up with TRBD2. V lost 6 bases and J lost 5; bases outside the gene matches: 6. The CDR3 is 13 residues long. Here the CDR3 DNA reads TGTGCCAGCAGCCATTGGGGAGGGGAGACCCAGTACTTC. Translating gives CASSHWGGETQYF.

Notes on this clone: The germline gene is not matched at one end of the junction; a read error may be the cause. J is TRBJ1-2 and V is TRBV5-6; possible D gene TRBD1, 5 bases. The V gene's germline CDR1 is SGHDT and CDR2 YYEEEE. CDR3 length equals 13 residues. CDR3 in amino acids: CASRQDGAYRYTF. CDR3 DNA: TGTGCCAGCAGACAGGATGGGGCCTATCGCTACACCTTC. Full variable domain (outside the CDR3, taken from reference TRBV5-6 and TRBJ1-2): DAGVTQSPTHLIKTRGQQVTLRCSPKSGHDTVSWYQQALGQGPQFIFQYYEEEERQRGNFPDRFSGHQFPNYSSELNVNALLLGDSALYLCASRQDGAYRYTFGSGTRLTVV.

This clone was found once. The genes are TRBV21-1 and TRBJ2-5; the D call in the table, TRBD2, was not verified against the DNA. TRBV21-1 is a pseudogene segment. The CDR3 has 16 amino acids. The CDR3 region is CASSARLAGGGETQYF. The CDR3 DNA reads TGTGCCAGCAGCGCCCGACTAGCGGGAGGGGGAGAGACCCAGTACTTC.